A single sample is the source of the 25 T cell receptor beta chains below, sequenced in a study of T cell responses to AZD1222 COVID-19 vaccine. TCRdb's table, derived via immunoSEQ multiplex PCR, lists solely in-frame clones and lacks some. The table has some 110,000 clones, 90% to 95% seen once. This material consisted of peripheral blood, taken on day 0 of AZD1222 vaccination. The source is an adult in good health.

The chain uses TRBV21-1 and TRBJ2-7. TRBV21-1 is assigned pseudogene status. The CDR3 is 15 residues long. The CDR3 DNA sequence: TGTGCCAGCACCACCAACTGGGACGGACCAAGGGAGCAGTACTTC. Translation gives CASTTNWDGPREQYF.

The chain joins TRBV6-4 to TRBJ2-3, with D unresolved. V lost 3 bases, J lost 2 bases, and 6 bases lay in between. The CDR3 loop spans 13 amino acids. Germline assignment: CDR1 MRHNA and CDR2 SNTAGT. The DNA of the CDR3 is TGTGCCAGCAGTGATCACACCACAGATACGCAGTATTTT. Translation: CASSDHTTDTQYF.

V and J are TRBV4-1 and TRBJ2-7, with no clear D. Germline V gives CDR1 MGHRA, CDR2 YSYEKL. The CDR3 is made up of 12 amino acids. Between the trimmed V and J ends, which lost 0 bases and 5 bases, there was a span of 5 bases. CDR3 nucleotides: TGCGCCAGCAGCCAAGAATTCCACGAGCAGTACTTC. Its translation is CASSQEFHEQYF.

This chain joins TRBV30 and TRBJ1-5; D may be TRBD1 (6 bases). V dropped 5 bases and J dropped 4 bases, with 15 bases sitting between them. Germline assignment: CDR1 GTSNPN and CDR2 SVGIG (reference sequence). The CDR3 loop spans 14 amino acids. CDR3 loop: CAWDKGHQNQPQHF. DNA of the CDR3: TGTGCCTGGGACAAGGGACACCAAAATCAGCCCCAGCATTTT.

This clone was seen only a few times. The chain joins TRBV2 to TRBJ2-7, with D possibly being TRBD2 (6 bases). The CDR3 extends over 11 amino acids. With 6 bases removed from V and 6 bases from J, the gap between germline ends came to 9 bases. Germline CDR1 SNHLY, CDR2 FYNNEI. The CDR3 protein is CASRDYREQYF. Here the CDR3 DNA reads TGTGCCAGCAGGGACTATCGCGAGCAGTACTTC. Full variable domain (outside the CDR3, taken from reference TRBV2 and TRBJ2-7): EPEVTQTPSHQVTQMGQEVILRCVPISNHLYFYWYRQILGQKVEFLVSFYNNEISEKSEIFDDQFSVERPDGSNFTLKIRSTKLEDSAMYFCASRDYREQYFGPGTRLTVT.

This clone came up once. The rearrangement links TRBV27 to TRBJ1-6, with D uncertain. Trimming took off 1 base at V and 8 bases at J, with 6 bases between the two ends. The CDR3 is 13 amino acids. From germline, CDR1 is MNHEY and CDR2 SMNVEV (reference sequence). The CDR3 sequence is CASSLLTDSPLHF. The DNA for the CDR3 is TGTGCCAGCAGTTTATTAACAGATTCACCCCTCCACTTT.

The genes are TRBV5-1 and TRBJ2-3, with a possible D match to TRBD1 (5 bases). The V end was cut by 6 bases, the J end by 2 bases, with 19 bases between. Germline loops: CDR1 SGHRS, CDR2 YFSETQ. The CDR3 totals 16 residues. CDR3 sequence: CASTPLDSLFTDTQYF. In DNA form, the CDR3 reads TGCGCCAGCACCCCTTTAGACAGCCTGTTCACAGATACGCAGTATTTT.

The chain combines TRBV12-3 or TRBV12-4 with TRBJ1-4; D not resolved. This CDR3 region has 11 residues. Trimming cost V 3 bases and J 6 bases, with 2 bases left between them. This CDR3 reads CASSLDEKLFF. Here the CDR3 DNA reads TGTGCCAGCAGTTTGGATGAAAAACTGTTTTTT.

The chain carries TRBV5-5 and TRBJ1-2; no clear D gene. The V and J ends lost 0 bases and 4 bases respectively, with 7 bases between them. CDR1 and CDR2 (germline): SGHKS, YYEKEE (reference sequence). CDR3 size: 13 residues. The CDR3 DNA is TGTGCCAGCAGCTTGGTTAGCTCCTATGGCTACACCTTC. It codes for CASSLVSSYGYTF.

The chain recombines TRBV7-4 with TRBJ1-5, with D possibly matching TRBD1 (6 bases). Germline V gene data show CDR1 as SGHVT and CDR2 as SQSDAQ. The length of the CDR3 is 17 residues. The ends were cut back, 3 bases at V and 3 bases at J, with 18 bases in the middle. CDR3 DNA sequence: TGTGCCAGCAGCTTCCCCCGGGACACGAGTTACAATCAGCCCCAGCATTTT. Protein sequence: CASSFPRDTSYNQPQHF.

The CDR3 DNA reads as TGTGCCATCAGGAGGGACAAAGATCAGCCCCAGCATTTT. Translating gives CAIRRDKDQPQHF. V is TRBV10-3 and J is TRBJ1-5, with D possibly being TRBD1 (6 bases). V was cut by 6 bases and J by 5 bases, with 11 bases left in between. Germline assignment: CDR1 ENHRY and CDR2 SYGVKD. CDR3 size: 13 residues.

This clone was picked up one time. The chain combines TRBV2 with TRBJ1-5; D might be TRBD1 (5 bases). The germline V gene has CDR1 SNHLY and CDR2 FYNNEI. The CDR3 is 14 amino acids. V gave up 4 bases and J gave up 7 bases, with 14 bases separating them. CDR3 region: CASSVGGAVQPQHF. The CDR3 DNA sequence: TGTGCCAGCAGTGTGGGGGGTGCTGTACAGCCCCAGCATTTT.

V and J are TRBV28 and TRBJ1-2; 9 nucleotides match TRBD1. CDR3 length: 16 residues. The germline CDR1 and CDR2 sequences are MDHEN and SYDVKM. Trimming took 2 bases from V and 4 from J; bases not matched to a gene: 8. CDR3 region: CASSLHSGTGTYGYTF. As DNA, the CDR3 is TGTGCCAGCAGTTTACACTCCGGGACAGGGACCTATGGCTACACCTTC.

The rearrangement joins TRBV27 to TRBJ2-3; D possibly matches TRBD1 or TRBD2 (5 bases each). The CDR3 spans 15 residues. Deletions cut 5 bases from V and 6 bases from J, with 18 bases between. Germline V gives CDR1 MNHEY, CDR2 SMNVEV (reference sequence). The CDR3: CASSLSLRDRDTQYF. As DNA, the CDR3 is TGTGCCAGCAGTCTCTCCTTAAGGGACCGGGATACGCAGTATTTT.

The chain joins TRBV27 to TRBJ1-1; no reliable D call. Germline V CDR1 and CDR2: MNHEY, SMNVEV (reference sequence). This CDR3 contains 11 residues. V was pared by 6 bases and J by 6 bases, with 8 bases between. This CDR3 reads CASRDPPEAFF. In nucleotides, the CDR3 is TGTGCCAGCAGGGACCCACCTGAAGCTTTCTTT.

This chain links TRBV20-1 with TRBJ2-5; TRBD2 matches at 11 bases. The CDR3 is 17 amino acids. The ends lost 3 bases at V and 5 bases at J; junction bases unmatched: 14. Germline lookup yields CDR1 DFQATT and CDR2 SNEGSKA (reference sequence). In DNA form, the CDR3 reads TGCAGTGCTAGTAGTACCCTAGCGGGAGGAAAAAGGGAGACCCAGTACTTC. It is translated as CSASSTLAGGKRETQYF.

The chain is built from TRBV4-1 and TRBJ2-1; 8 bases fit TRBD2. CDR3 length: 18 amino acids. Germline V CDR1 and CDR2: MGHRA, YSYEKL. V was pared by 1 base and J by 4 bases, with 12 bases of the junction left unmatched. CDR3 sequence reads: CASSQGYLETGGYNEQFF. CDR3 nucleotides: TGCGCCAGCAGCCAAGGATATTTGGAAACGGGAGGGTACAATGAGCAGTTCTTC.

This chain joins TRBV18 and TRBJ2-7, with D unclear. Deletions cut 4 bases from V and 4 bases from J, with 17 bases between. CDR3 size: 15 residues. From germline, CDR1 is KGHSH and CDR2 LQKENI. In DNA, the CDR3 is TGTGCCAGCTCACTCCTCACGGATAGGCTGTACGAGCAGTACTTC. Its protein product is CASSLLTDRLYEQYF. The full variable domain, completed using reference TRBV18 and TRBJ2-7, is NAGVMQNPRHLVRRRGQEARLRCSPMKGHSHVYWYRQLPEEGLKFMVYLQKENIIDESGMPKERFSAEFPKEGPSILRIQQVVRGDSAAYFCASSLLTDRLYEQYFGPGTRLTVT.

The chain has TRBV18 and TRBJ2-6; the D gene could be TRBD1 or TRBD2 (5 bases each). The CDR3 contains 19 residues. V dropped 2 bases and J dropped 1 base, with 18 bases sitting between them. Germline V gene sequence: CDR1 KGHSH, CDR2 LQKENI. The CDR3 DNA reads TGTGCCAGCTCACCATTCCTCGGACACGAGGGTTCTGGGGCCAACGTCCTGACTTTC. It codes for CASSPFLGHEGSGANVLTF.

The genes are TRBV28 and TRBJ1-1; possible D gene TRBD1, 5 bases. The CDR3 contains 13 residues. Germline V gene sequence: CDR1 MDHEN, CDR2 SYDVKM. Trimming cost V 7 bases and J 6 bases, with 15 bases left between them. This CDR3 is CASIEGAAAEAFF. The CDR3 DNA reads TGTGCCAGCATAGAAGGGGCGGCGGCTGAAGCTTTCTTT.

The chain carries TRBV11-3 and TRBJ2-1; no firm D call. The CDR3 length is 12 residues. With 6 bases removed from V and 7 bases from J, the gap between germline ends came to 10 bases. Germline CDR1 SGHNT, CDR2 YENEEA. CDR3 protein: CASSGDWNEQFF. For the CDR3, the DNA is TGTGCCAGCAGTGGGGATTGGAATGAGCAGTTCTTC.

The V call is TRBV10-3, the J call TRBJ1-6, with D tentatively TRBD1 (5 bases). V was shortened by 3 bases and J by 10 bases, with 16 bases between the two germline ends. The CDR3 is made up of 15 amino acids. Germline V gene data show CDR1 as ENHRY and CDR2 as SYGVKD. This CDR3 reads CAISEEGWVESPLHF. DNA of the CDR3: TGTGCCATCAGTGAAGAGGGGTGGGTAGAATCACCCCTCCACTTT.

The rearrangement joins TRBV5-1 to TRBJ2-7, with 13 bases aligning to TRBD2. V was pared by 0 bases and J by 4 bases, with 1 base of the junction left unmatched. CDR3 length equals 15 residues. Germline CDR1 and CDR2: SGHRS and YFSETQ. The CDR3 DNA follows: TGCGCCAGCAGCTTGGGGACTAGCGGGAGTTACGAGCAGTACTTC. Translated, it gives CASSLGTSGSYEQYF.

This chain uses TRBV6-6 with TRBJ1-5; a possible D gene is TRBD1 (6 bases). V was trimmed by 6 bases and J by 1 base, leaving 16 bases between them. The CDR3 is 16 amino acids. Germline CDR1 and CDR2: MNHNY and SVGAGI (reference sequence). The CDR3 nucleotides are TGTGCCAGCAGACCATTCAGGGGAGAGAGCAATCAGCCCCAGCATTTT. As protein: CASRPFRGESNQPQHF.

The rearrangement links TRBV28 to TRBJ2-7; the D is unclear. Trimming took off 6 bases at V and 7 bases at J, with 10 bases between the two ends. Germline CDR1 reads MDHEN; CDR2 reads SYDVKM. This CDR3 region has 11 residues. CDR3 amino acids: CASRAKREQYF. CDR3 DNA sequence: TGTGCCAGCAGAGCAAAACGAGAGCAGTACTTC.